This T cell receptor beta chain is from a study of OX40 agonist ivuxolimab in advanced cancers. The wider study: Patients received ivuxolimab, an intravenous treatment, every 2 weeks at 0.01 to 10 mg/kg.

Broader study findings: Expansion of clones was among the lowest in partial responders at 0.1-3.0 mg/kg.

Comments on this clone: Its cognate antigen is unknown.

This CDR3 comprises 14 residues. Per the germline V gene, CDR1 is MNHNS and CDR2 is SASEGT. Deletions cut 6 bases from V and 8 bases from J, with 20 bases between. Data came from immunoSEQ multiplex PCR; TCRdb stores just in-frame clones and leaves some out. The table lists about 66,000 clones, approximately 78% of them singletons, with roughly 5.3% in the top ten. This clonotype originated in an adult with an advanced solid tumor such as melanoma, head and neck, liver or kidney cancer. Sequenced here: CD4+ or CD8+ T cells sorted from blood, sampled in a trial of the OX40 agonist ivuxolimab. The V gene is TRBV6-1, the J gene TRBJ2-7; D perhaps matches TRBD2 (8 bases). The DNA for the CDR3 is TGTGCCAGCAGCCTTCCGGGACTAGGGGGCCAGCAGTACTTC. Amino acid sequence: CASSLPGLGGQQYF.